These 16 T cell receptor beta chains were all obtained from the same sample, sequenced in a study of T-cell memory formation after mild COVID-19. Via MiXCR, TCRdb re-called the 5' RACE reads, giving one row per CDR3 protein. The profile shows 470,000 or so distinct CDR3 sequences, 18% of them singletons. The specimen was PBMCs or a T cell subset sorted from them (not recorded which). Receptors were obtained from an adult woman who had mild COVID-19 (a few samples of this study predate the infection). Cell type and time point are not known.

The V and J genes are TRBV6-5 and TRBJ1-2; possible D gene TRBD1, 6 bases. Germline V gene lookup returns CDR1 MNHEY and CDR2 SVGAGI. Trimming took 5 bases from V and 8 from J, leaving 21 bases between them. The CDR3 extends over 15 amino acids. The DNA for the CDR3 is TGTGCCAGCAGTCAGGCGGGGCCTCCGGGGGCGGGCTACACCTTC. This gives the protein CASSQAGPPGAGYTF.

The chain carries TRBV3-1 and TRBJ2-5; the match to TRBD2 covers 7 bases. The CDR3 consists of 16 residues. Germline V gene sequence: CDR1 LGHDT, CDR2 YNNKEL (reference sequence). V shed 0 bases and J 9 bases; nucleotides not matched to a gene: 13. In nucleotides, the CDR3 is TGTGCCAGCAGCCAAGACACTGGGACTACCCCAACGGCCCAGTACTTC. This codes for CASSQDTGTTPTAQYF.

In its sample, this clonotype was seen a few times. The chain joins TRBV2 to TRBJ1-5; no firm D call. Trimming left V 7 bases short and J 4 bases short, with 11 bases between. From germline, CDR1 is SNHLY and CDR2 FYNNEI. The CDR3 loop spans 13 amino acids. This chain's CDR3 is CASTVLRNQPQHF. CDR3 sequence (DNA): TGTGCCAGCACCGTTCTTAGGAATCAGCCCCAGCATTTT.

Ten or more counts support this clonotype. The V and J genes are TRBV11-2 and TRBJ2-7, with D unclear. Germline CDR1 reads SGHAT; CDR2 reads FQNNGV. V was clipped by 3 bases and J by 3 bases, with 15 bases between them. The CDR3 contains 15 residues. This CDR3 reads CASSFTFVGDYEQYF. CDR3 sequence (DNA): TGTGCCAGCAGCTTTACTTTCGTTGGCGACTACGAGCAGTACTTC. The full variable domain, with the rest looked up from reference TRBV11-2 and TRBJ2-7, is EAGVAQSPRYKIIEKRQSVAFWCNPISGHATLYWYQQILGQGPKLLIQFQNNGVVDDSQLPKDRFSAERLKGVDSTLKIQPAKLEDSAVYLCASSFTFVGDYEQYFGPGTRLTVT.

The V and J genes are TRBV24-1 and TRBJ2-6, with a weak D call TRBD1 (5 bases). Germline V lookup: CDR1 KGHDR, CDR2 SFDVKD. The CDR3 extends over 14 amino acids. V was cut by 12 bases and J by 4 bases, with 15 bases left in between. CDR3 residues: CAGAGQHGANVLTF. DNA of the CDR3: TGTGCCGGCGCAGGGCAGCACGGGGCCAACGTCCTGACTTTC.

This chain connects TRBV6-5 to TRBJ1-2; D is undetermined. Trimming cost V 0 bases and J 0 bases, with 14 bases left between them. This CDR3 comprises 17 residues. Germline V lookup: CDR1 MNHEY, CDR2 SVGAGI. In DNA, the CDR3 is TGTGCCAGCAGTTACTCGAGGGAATATACAGCTAACTATGGCTACACCTTC. Its protein product is CASSYSREYTANYGYTF.

The chain employs TRBV11-2 and TRBJ2-5; D assignment may be TRBD1 or TRBD2 (5 bases each). V was clipped by 1 base and J by 1 base, with 10 bases between them. Germline-derived CDR1 and CDR2 are SGHAT and FQNNGV. CDR3 length: 15 amino acids. The CDR3 sequence: CASSLGDGLQETQYF. CDR3 bases: TGTGCCAGCAGCTTAGGGGACGGACTCCAAGAGACCCAGTACTTC.

The chain carries TRBV5-1 and TRBJ1-4; D is undetermined. CDR1 and CDR2 (germline): SGHRS, YFSETQ. Trimming removed 4 bases from V and 6 bases from J, with 13 bases in between. CDR3 length: 14 amino acids. The CDR3 here is CASSPTRKYEKLFF. CDR3 sequence (DNA): TGCGCCAGCAGCCCAACACGCAAGTATGAAAAACTGTTTTTT.

This clonotype has just a few counts. The CDR3 DNA follows: TGTGCCACGGGACTAGCGGGGACAGAGACCCAGTACTTC. Translation gives CATGLAGTETQYF. The V gene is TRBV10-3, the J gene TRBJ2-5, with TRBD2 identical over 13 bases. The germline V gene has CDR1 ENHRY and CDR2 SYGVKD. The ends lost 10 bases at V and 4 bases at J; junction bases unmatched: 3. The CDR3 loop spans 13 amino acids.

This chain uses TRBV12-3 or TRBV12-4 with TRBJ2-7; 11 bases align to TRBD1. The CDR3 totals 16 residues. J was trimmed by 0 bases and V by 8 bases; bases with no gene match: 9. In nucleotides, the CDR3 is TGTGCCAGCTCCCCTCCGGGACAGGGGGACTCCTACGAGCAGTACTTC. Its translation is CASSPPGQGDSYEQYF.

This clonotype was found many times. CDR3 DNA sequence: TGCAGTGCTCCAACGGCAGGGGACTACGAGCAGTACTTC. It specifies CSAPTAGDYEQYF. The chain employs TRBV20-1 and TRBJ2-7, with D perhaps matching TRBD1 (6 bases). V was pared by 5 bases and J by 3 bases, with 14 bases between. Germline CDR1 DFQATT, CDR2 SNEGSKA (reference sequence). The CDR3 contains 13 residues.

The chain joins TRBV11-2 to TRBJ2-4; a possible D gene is TRBD1 (5 bases). The V gene's germline CDR1 is SGHAT and CDR2 FQNNGV. The CDR3 length is 13 residues. V shed 5 bases and J shed 11 bases, with 16 bases lying between them. The CDR3 here is CASSPNPGKVQYF. In nucleotides, the CDR3 is TGTGCCAGCAGCCCCAACCCAGGGAAGGTTCAGTACTTC. The full variable domain, completed using reference TRBV11-2 and TRBJ2-4, is EAGVAQSPRYKIIEKRQSVAFWCNPISGHATLYWYQQILGQGPKLLIQFQNNGVVDDSQLPKDRFSAERLKGVDSTLKIQPAKLEDSAVYLCASSPNPGKVQYFGAGTRLSVL.

The V call is TRBV7-2, the J call TRBJ1-5, with D unresolved. This CDR3 region has 15 residues. Germline V gives CDR1 SGHTA, CDR2 FQGNSA. Trimming cost V 3 bases and J 3 bases, with 12 bases left between them. The CDR3 nucleotides read TGTGCCAGCAGCTTGGCGGGTCGTATCAATCAGCCCCAGCATTTT. Protein sequence: CASSLAGRINQPQHF.

A few counts support this clonotype. The J gene is TRBJ1-2, the V gene TRBV5-1; D call uncertain. The CDR3 consists of 13 residues. The V end lost 4 bases, the J end lost 8 bases, and 15 bases lay between the germline ends. Germline V CDR1 and CDR2: SGHRS, YFSETQ. The CDR3 nucleotides are TGCGCCAGCAGCACAGACGGAGCTAGGGGCTACACCTTC. Translating gives CASSTDGARGYTF.

The V gene is TRBV9, the J gene TRBJ2-1, with 7 bases lining up with TRBD2. V lost 0 bases, J lost 0 bases, and 3 bases stayed unmatched. Germline V gene lookup returns CDR1 SGDLS and CDR2 YYNGEE. The CDR3 contains 16 residues. For the CDR3, the DNA is TGTGCCAGCAGCGTAGCGGGCGGGAGCTCCTACAATGAGCAGTTCTTC. As protein: CASSVAGGSSYNEQFF. Combining the CDR3 with reference TRBV9 and TRBJ2-1 gives the whole variable domain DSGVTQTPKHLITATGQRVTLRCSPRSGDLSVYWYQQSLDQGLQFLIQYYNGEERAKGNILERFSAQQFPDLHSELNLSSLELGDSALYFCASSVAGGSSYNEQFFGPGTRLTVL.

This clonotype was detected only a few times. V and J are TRBV4-3 and TRBJ2-5, with D perhaps TRBD1 or TRBD2 (5 bases each). Trimming pared 3 bases from V and 2 bases from J, leaving 19 bases between. The CDR3 consists of 17 residues. Germline CDR1 reads LGHNA; CDR2 reads YSLEER. The CDR3: CASSHRTGRIVQETQYF. CDR3 sequence (DNA): TGCGCCAGCAGCCACCGTACGGGGCGGATAGTTCAAGAGACCCAGTACTTC.